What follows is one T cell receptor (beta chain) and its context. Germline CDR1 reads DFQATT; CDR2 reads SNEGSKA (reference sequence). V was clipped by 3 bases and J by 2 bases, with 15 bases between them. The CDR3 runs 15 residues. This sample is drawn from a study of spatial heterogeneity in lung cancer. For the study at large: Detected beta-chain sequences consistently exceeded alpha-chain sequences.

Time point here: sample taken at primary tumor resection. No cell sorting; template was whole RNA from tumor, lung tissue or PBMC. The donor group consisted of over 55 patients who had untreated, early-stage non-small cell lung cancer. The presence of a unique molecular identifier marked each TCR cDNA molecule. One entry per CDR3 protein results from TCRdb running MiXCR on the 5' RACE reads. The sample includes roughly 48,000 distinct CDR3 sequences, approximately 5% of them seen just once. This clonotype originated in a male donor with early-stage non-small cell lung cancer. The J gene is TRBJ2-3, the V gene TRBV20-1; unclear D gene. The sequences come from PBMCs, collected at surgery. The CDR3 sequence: CSARETFSSTDTQYF. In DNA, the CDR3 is TGCAGTGCTAGGGAGACTTTTTCTTCCACAGATACGCAGTATTTT.